These 9 T cell receptor beta chains originate from one sample sequenced in a study of blood T cell repertoires in COVID-19. The assay was immunoSEQ multiplex PCR, and TCRdb's table has in-frame clones only and misses some. The sample carries 100,000 to 120,000 clones, about 85% recorded once. Sequenced material: peripheral blood. All receptors come from a human donor in a cohort sampled during active COVID-19.

The chain uses TRBV10-3 and TRBJ1-2, with TRBD1 as a possible D gene (5 bases). In germline, CDR1 is ENHRY, CDR2 SYGVKD. Trimming stripped 5 bases from V and 7 bases from J, with 11 bases between. The CDR3 runs 12 residues. CDR3 nucleotide sequence: TGTGCCATCAGTCGACAGCAGGTTGGCTACACCTTC. The encoded protein is CAISRQQVGYTF.

The J gene is TRBJ1-2, the V gene TRBV28; D uncertain. Trimming removed 2 bases from V and 9 bases from J, with 13 bases in between. Germline V gene lookup returns CDR1 MDHEN and CDR2 SYDVKM. The CDR3 has 13 amino acids. CDR3 in DNA: TGTGCCAGCAGTTTAATCGCCCCTATCCGCTACACCTTC. It specifies CASSLIAPIRYTF.

The V gene is TRBV24-1, the J gene TRBJ2-2; maybe TRBD2 (5 bases). Germline CDR1 and CDR2: KGHDR and SFDVKD. This CDR3 region has 14 residues. Trimming cost V 5 bases and J 5 bases, with 11 bases left between them. CDR3 in DNA: TGTGCCACCAGTGGGTGGGAGTTTACCGGGGAGCTGTTTTTT. The encoded protein is CATSGWEFTGELFF.

CDR3 coding DNA: TGTGCCAGTAGGGGGAGGGAGGAGGTCACTGAAGCTTTCTTT. Encoded protein: CASRGREEVTEAFF. The chain uses TRBV19 and TRBJ1-1; no definite D call. This CDR3 has 14 residues. Germline values: CDR1 LNHDA, CDR2 SQIVND (reference sequence). V lost 6 bases and J lost 4, with 15 bases in between.

This chain links TRBV5-1 with TRBJ1-1; D possibly corresponds to TRBD1 (6 bases). The CDR3 sequence is 16 residues long. Germline loops: CDR1 SGHRS, CDR2 YFSETQ. V was cut by 0 bases and J by 10 bases, with 22 bases left in between. The CDR3: CASSLGRGRSSESAFF. The DNA for the CDR3 is TGCGCCAGCAGCTTGGGCAGGGGACGGTCGTCGGAGTCAGCTTTCTTT.

The chain is built from TRBV27 and TRBJ2-1, with D perhaps TRBD1 (5 bases). This CDR3 is built from 17 residues. The V end lost 4 bases, the J end lost 7 bases, and 23 bases lay between the germline ends. Looked up from germline, CDR1 is MNHEY and CDR2 is SMNVEV (reference sequence). Written as DNA, the CDR3 is TGTGCCAGCAGTTCTGGGCGACAGCTAAAAAATACGAATGAGCAGTTCTTC. It specifies CASSSGRQLKNTNEQFF.

The rearrangement joins TRBV5-1 to TRBJ1-5; tentatively, D is TRBD1 (5 bases). The CDR3 covers 14 residues. CDR1 and CDR2 (germline): SGHRS, YFSETQ. Trimming took 0 bases from V and 7 from J, leaving 11 bases between them. CDR3 DNA: TGCGCCAGCAGCTTGGCAGGGATCGGGCAGCCCCAGCATTTT. Translation gives CASSLAGIGQPQHF.

This rearrangement joins TRBV5-1 to TRBJ2-7, with D tentatively TRBD2 (5 bases). The V gene's germline CDR1 is SGHRS and CDR2 YFSETQ. This CDR3 is 15 amino acids long. V lost 0 bases, J lost 1 base, and 11 bases lay in between. The CDR3 reads CASSLGGYRSYEQYF. The CDR3 region has the DNA TGCGCCAGCAGCTTGGGAGGGTACCGATCCTACGAGCAGTACTTC.

The chain has TRBV11-2 and TRBJ1-6, with TRBD1 identical over 8 bases. This CDR3 contains 13 residues. Trimming at V came to 7 bases and at J to 8 bases, leaving 4 bases not matched to a gene. CDR1 is SGHAT and CDR2 is FQNNGV in the germline V gene. The CDR3 region is CASIGQGDSPLHF. For the CDR3, the DNA is TGTGCCAGCATCGGACAGGGCGATTCACCCCTCCACTTT.